What follows describes a single TCR beta chain. Its antigen is as yet unknown. Expressed TCRB transcripts were sequenced after all isolated RNA was converted to cDNA. The method was immunoSEQ multiplex PCR; TCRdb's version includes in-frame clones alone and lacks a portion of them. The sample contains about 470,000 clones, approximately 28% of which appear only once. This sample was taken from a study of beta chain features in type 1 diabetes. Study conclusions and caveats: It was among patients, rather than healthy donors, that naive, central memory and Treg TCRB repertoires appeared more similar. More deletions and fewer insertions at VDJ junctions were seen in type 1 diabetes patients.

Without exception, sorted populations had purity beyond 95%. Looked up from germline, CDR1 is SGHRS and CDR2 is YFSETQ. Trimming took 2 bases from V and 5 from J; bases not matched to a gene: 9. The CDR3 runs to 15 residues. The chain is built from TRBV5-1 and TRBJ2-5, with 7 bases matching TRBD2. The source is a man younger than 35 in good health. Sequenced input: naive CD4+ T cells from blood. The CDR3 sequence is CASSFRDYLGETQYF. The CDR3 DNA follows: TGCGCCAGCAGCTTCCGGGACTATCTGGGCGAGACCCAGTACTTC.